Below are 19 T cell receptor beta chains sequenced from a single sample in a study of cytomegalovirus exposure and HLA in healthy donors. The data were produced by immunoSEQ multiplex PCR, yet TCRdb's version contains in-frame clones alone and is incomplete. The repertoire holds about 58,000 clones, with around nine tenths as singletons. What was sequenced was PBMCs. Receptors were obtained from a man aged 18-30 years in good health and CMV-seronegative.

The genes are TRBV5-1 and TRBJ1-2; D is perhaps TRBD1 (6 bases). V was shortened by 0 bases and J by 4 bases, with 13 bases between the two germline ends. The CDR3 contains 15 residues. CDR1 is SGHRS, CDR2 YFSETQ, per germline. Written as DNA, the CDR3 is TGCGCCAGCAGCTTGGGGGGGCCGGAATCCTATGGCTACACCTTC. The encoded protein is CASSLGGPESYGYTF.

The rearrangement links TRBV28 to TRBJ1-2; a weak D match, TRBD1 (5 bases). The CDR3 runs 13 residues. Per the germline V gene, CDR1 is MDHEN and CDR2 is SYDVKM. V was pared by 2 bases and J by 8 bases, with 12 bases between. In DNA form, the CDR3 reads TGTGCCAGCAGTTTAATGGGGGGAAGCGGCTACACCTTC. It encodes CASSLMGGSGYTF.

The chain joins TRBV9 to TRBJ2-7; TRBD1 matches 8 bases. This CDR3 spans 15 amino acids. V trimming: 3 bases; J trimming: 2 bases; junction bases outside the gene matches: 7. The germline gives CDR1 SGDLS, CDR2 YYNGEE. CDR3 residues: CASSAGDRRTYEQYF. The CDR3 nucleotides read TGTGCCAGCAGCGCAGGGGACAGGCGAACCTACGAGCAGTACTTC.

The chain couples TRBV10-3 to TRBJ1-2; 8 nucleotides agree with TRBD1. The CDR3 sequence is 14 residues long. Germline V gives CDR1 ENHRY, CDR2 SYGVKD. Trimming cost V 4 bases and J 10 bases; bases outside gene matches: 11. The CDR3 spells CAISAGQGALLYTF. DNA for the CDR3: TGTGCCATCAGTGCGGGGCAGGGGGCGCTACTCTACACCTTC.

The V and J genes are TRBV4-2 and TRBJ1-1; D gene unclear. The germline gives CDR1 LGHNA, CDR2 YNFKEQ. The CDR3 length is 13 residues. The V end lost 4 bases, the J end lost 1 base, and 7 bases lay between the germline ends. The CDR3: CASSPGSNTEAFF. The CDR3 DNA reads as TGTGCCAGCAGCCCCGGTTCGAACACTGAAGCTTTCTTT.

This rearrangement joins TRBV27 to TRBJ2-3, with unresolved D. This CDR3 is built from 13 residues. The V end was cut by 4 bases, the J end by 4 bases, with 9 bases between. Germline V gene data show CDR1 as MNHEY and CDR2 as SMNVEV (reference sequence). CDR3 DNA: TGTGCCAGCAGTTGGAGCACCCCAGATACGCAGTATTTT. The encoded protein is CASSWSTPDTQYF.

This clone has only one observation. V is TRBV7-3 and J is TRBJ1-1; no firm D call. The CDR3 length is 13 residues. The V gene lost 4 bases and the J gene lost 1 base, with 7 bases spanning the gap. Germline V gene sequence: CDR1 SGHTA, CDR2 FQGTGA. CDR3 nucleotide sequence: TGTGCCAGCAGCTACAGTACGAACACTGAAGCTTTCTTT. It yields the protein CASSYSTNTEAFF. Using reference TRBV7-3 and TRBJ1-1 for the parts outside the CDR3, the full variable domain is GAGVSQTPSNKVTEKGKYVELRCDPISGHTALYWYRQSLGQGPEFLIYFQGTGAADDSGLPNDRFFAVRPEGSVSTLKIQRTERGDSAVYLCASSYSTNTEAFFGQGTRLTVV.

The chain joins TRBV6-1 to TRBJ2-5, with D hard to call. V lost 3 bases to trimming and J lost 3 bases, with 8 bases between them. The CDR3 runs to 13 residues. Germline CDR1 MNHNS, CDR2 SASEGT. The CDR3 nucleotides read TGTGCCAGCAGTGATTTCCGTGAAGAGACCCAGTACTTC. Translated, it gives CASSDFREETQYF.

The V call is TRBV7-8, the J call TRBJ1-5; 7 bases are shared with TRBD1. J lost 4 bases, V lost 5 bases, and 11 bases had no gene match. Germline V gene sequence: CDR1 SGHVS, CDR2 FQNEAQ. CDR3 length: 16 amino acids. The CDR3 DNA reads as TGTGCCAGCAGCCCAGGGACAGACCCTGGGAATCAGCCCCAGCATTTT. As protein: CASSPGTDPGNQPQHF.

CDR3 amino acids: CASSLVTGTDYEQYF. In DNA, the CDR3 is TGTGCCAGCAGCTTAGTTACGGGGACAGACTACGAGCAGTACTTC. The chain carries TRBV11-2 and TRBJ2-7; 7 bases are shared with TRBD1. Trimming at V came to 1 base and at J to 3 bases, leaving 6 bases not matched to a gene. CDR1 is SGHAT, CDR2 FQNNGV, per germline. The CDR3 extends over 15 amino acids.

This rearrangement joins TRBV30 to TRBJ2-5; D might be TRBD2 (6 bases). The length of the CDR3 is 15 residues. V lost 5 bases and J lost 0, with 16 bases in between. Germline V CDR1 and CDR2: GTSNPN, SVGIG (reference sequence). CDR3 DNA sequence: TGTGCCTGGGCCGCGGGTAGCGGCTACCAAGAGACCCAGTACTTC. Translation gives CAWAAGSGYQETQYF. The whole variable domain, filled in from reference TRBV30 and TRBJ2-5, reads SQTIHQWPATLVQPVGSPLSLECTVEGTSNPNLYWYRQAAGRGLQLLFYSVGIGQISSEVPQNLSASRPQDRQFILSSKKLLLSDSGFYLCAWAAGSGYQETQYFGPGTRLLVL.

This clone was seen only a few times. The chain joins TRBV27 to TRBJ1-5, with a possible D match to TRBD1 (6 bases). V lost 5 bases and J lost 4, with 9 bases in between. The CDR3 contains 13 residues. The germline gives CDR1 MNHEY, CDR2 SMNVEV (reference sequence). CDR3 residues: CASSPGVNQPQHF. For the CDR3, the DNA is TGTGCCAGCAGTCCAGGGGTGAATCAGCCCCAGCATTTT.

The gene calls are TRBV4-2 and TRBJ2-3; 7 bases are shared with TRBD1. V was clipped by 1 base and J by 1 base; unmatched bases: 5. The CDR3 totals 16 residues. The germline CDR1 and CDR2 sequences are LGHNA and YNFKEQ. The CDR3, as DNA: TGTGCCAGCAGCCAAGTTAGACAGGGTGGCACAGATACGCAGTATTTT. Its protein product is CASSQVRQGGTDTQYF.

V gene TRBV2 combines with J gene TRBJ2-3, with D possibly TRBD1 on 7 matching bases. Looked up from germline, CDR1 is SNHLY and CDR2 is FYNNEI. This CDR3 contains 16 residues. Trimming left V 3 bases short and J 2 bases short, with 15 bases between. CDR3 in amino acids: CASSDRGAFPTDTQYF. The CDR3 nucleotides read TGTGCCAGCAGTGACAGGGGGGCCTTTCCCACAGATACGCAGTATTTT.

The J gene is TRBJ2-2, the V gene TRBV11-1, with a possible D match to TRBD1 (6 bases). The CDR3 has 14 amino acids. Trimming removed 5 bases from V and 4 bases from J, with 11 bases in between. Germline V gene data show CDR1 as SGHAT and CDR2 as FQDESV (reference sequence). The DNA for the CDR3 is TGTGCCAGCAGCAACGACAGGCTCACCGGGGAGCTGTTTTTT. This translates into CASSNDRLTGELFF.

This chain joins TRBV7-9 and TRBJ2-5; TRBD2 matches at 10 bases. Trimming at V came to 4 bases and at J to 5 bases, leaving 4 bases not matched to a gene. The CDR3 is 14 residues long. The germline CDR1 and CDR2 sequences are SEHNR and FQNEAQ (reference sequence). CDR3 sequence (DNA): TGTGCCAGCAGCTCTAGCGGGAGCGGTGAGACCCAGTACTTC. Protein sequence: CASSSSGSGETQYF. The full variable domain, with the rest looked up from reference TRBV7-9 and TRBJ2-5, is DTGVSQNPRHKITKRGQNVTFRCDPISEHNRLYWYRQTLGQGPEFLTYFQNEAQLEKSRLLSDRFSAERPKGSFSTLEIQRTEQGDSAMYLCASSSSGSGETQYFGPGTRLLVL.

This chain uses TRBV30 with TRBJ1-4, with TRBD1 as a possible D gene (5 bases). The CDR3 totals 13 residues. CDR1 and CDR2 from the germline V gene are GTSNPN and SVGIG (reference sequence). V was trimmed by 2 bases and J by 8 bases, leaving 12 bases between them. CDR3 DNA: TGTGCCTGGAGTCCCGGACATGCCGAAAAACTGTTTTTT. Protein product: CAWSPGHAEKLFF.

The chain carries TRBV25-1 and TRBJ2-7, with D unclear. Germline V lookup: CDR1 MGHDK, CDR2 SYGVNS. The length of the CDR3 is 14 residues. V lost 1 base, J lost 3 bases, and 10 bases lay in between. The CDR3 loop reads CASSESEALYEQYF. Here the CDR3 DNA reads TGTGCCAGCAGTGAATCAGAGGCCCTCTACGAGCAGTACTTC.

This clone was detected only a few times. The chain carries TRBV10-3 and TRBJ1-2; 8 nucleotides line up with TRBD1. Germline loops: CDR1 ENHRY, CDR2 SYGVKD. The CDR3 has 13 amino acids. The J segment lost 3 bases and the V segment lost 6 bases, leaving 3 bases of the junction unmatched. CDR3 sequence reads: CAISSTGDYGYTF. CDR3 sequence (DNA): TGTGCCATCAGCTCGACAGGGGACTATGGCTACACCTTC.